These 29 T cell receptor beta chains share one sample of origin, sequenced in a study of ipilimumab plus nivolumab after autologous stem cell transplantation. The method was immunoSEQ multiplex PCR; TCRdb's version includes in-frame clones alone and lacks a portion of them. Among 77,000 or so clones, nearly 85% were seen once, and the ten largest hold roughly 2%. The sequences come from PBMCs, collected in a trial of ipilimumab plus nivolumab as post-transplant consolidation. These receptors all stem from a male donor with diffuse large B-cell lymphoma.

In its sample, this clone was seen once. The chain is built from TRBV6-6 and TRBJ1-6; D is uncertain. The CDR3 runs 13 residues. The germline V gene encodes CDR1 MNHNY and CDR2 SVGAGI (reference sequence). The germline V and J ends were trimmed by 4 bases and 3 bases, with 4 bases remaining between them. As DNA, the CDR3 is TGTGCCAGCAGTTGGGACTATAATTCACCCCTCCACTTT. As protein: CASSWDYNSPLHF.

The rearrangement joins TRBV21-1 to TRBJ1-5. TRBV21-1 is annotated as a pseudogene. The CDR3 length is 15 residues. The DNA of the CDR3 is TGTGCCAGCAGCAATTACGGGGCTAGCAATCAGCCCCAGCATTTT. It encodes CASSNYGASNQPQHF.

The J gene is TRBJ1-2, the V gene TRBV7-2, with TRBD1 identical over 7 bases. The CDR3 totals 14 residues. Germline CDR1 is SGHTA and CDR2 is FQGNSA. V lost 5 bases to trimming and J lost 0 bases; unmatched junction nucleotides: 3. CDR3 residues: CASSDQGANYGYTF. The DNA of the CDR3 is TGTGCCAGCAGCGACCAGGGGGCTAACTATGGCTACACCTTC.

The chain joins TRBV29-1 to TRBJ2-2; D is uncertain. The CDR3 extends over 12 amino acids. Germline values: CDR1 SQVTM, CDR2 ANQGSEA. Trimming pared 5 bases from V and 0 bases from J, leaving 4 bases between. The CDR3 DNA reads as TGCAGCGTTTACTCGAACACCGGGGAGCTGTTTTTT. Translation: CSVYSNTGELFF.

The J gene is TRBJ2-5, the V gene TRBV6-6, with a weak D call TRBD2 (6 bases). The V end lost 6 bases, the J end lost 1 base, and 15 bases lay between the germline ends. The CDR3 is 15 amino acids. Germline V gene lookup returns CDR1 MNHNY and CDR2 SVGAGI (reference sequence). The CDR3 protein is CASSSNQGLQETQYF. DNA for the CDR3: TGTGCCAGCAGCTCCAACCAGGGACTCCAAGAGACCCAGTACTTC.

The chain uses TRBV10-2 and TRBJ2-4; possibly TRBD1 for D (6 bases). Trimming cost V 6 bases and J 7 bases, with 13 bases left between them. This CDR3 is built from 13 residues. Germline V gene lookup returns CDR1 WSHSY and CDR2 SAAADI. DNA for the CDR3: TGCGCCAGCAGGGAACAGGGTGGGAACATTCAGTACTTC. It translates to CASREQGGNIQYF.

This clone occurred once. The rearrangement links TRBV18 to TRBJ2-3; D unclear. Looked up from germline, CDR1 is KGHSH and CDR2 is LQKENI. Trimming removed 0 bases from V and 0 bases from J, with 4 bases in between. CDR3 size: 14 residues. This CDR3 reads CASSPPASTDTQYF. The CDR3 region has the DNA TGTGCCAGCTCACCACCTGCTAGCACAGATACGCAGTATTTT.

The chain combines TRBV2 with TRBJ2-3, with TRBD2 matching 9 bases. Germline V gene lookup returns CDR1 SNHLY and CDR2 FYNNEI. After removal of 2 bases from V and 9 bases from J, the junction contained 6 bases not matched to a gene. The CDR3 is made up of 14 amino acids. The CDR3 protein is CASSERYTSGTQYF. The CDR3 coding sequence is TGTGCCAGCAGTGAAAGATACACTAGCGGGACGCAGTATTTT.

The genes are TRBV18 and TRBJ2-3; 8 nucleotides agree with TRBD2. The CDR3 is made up of 16 amino acids. Germline lookup yields CDR1 KGHSH and CDR2 LQKENI. The junction had 8 bases not matched to a gene; V was cut back by 3 bases and J by 3 bases. CDR3 protein: CASSPTRGGGTDTQYF. For the CDR3, the DNA is TGTGCCAGCTCACCCACACGGGGGGGTGGTACAGATACGCAGTATTTT.

V and J are TRBV30 and TRBJ2-3, with D unclear. Germline V gene lookup returns CDR1 GTSNPN and CDR2 SVGIG (reference sequence). V shed 4 bases and J shed 3 bases, with 11 bases lying between them. The CDR3 runs to 13 residues. The CDR3 spells CAWTQKGTDTQYF. The CDR3 coding sequence is TGTGCCTGGACTCAAAAAGGGACAGATACGCAGTATTTT.

CDR3 DNA sequence: TGCGCCAGCAGCTTGGGGACGGACCCGGACGCAGATACGCAGTATTTT. Protein: CASSLGTDPDADTQYF. The chain uses TRBV5-1 and TRBJ2-3, with D unresolved. Germline lookup yields CDR1 SGHRS and CDR2 YFSETQ. With 0 bases removed from V and 4 bases from J, the gap between germline ends came to 15 bases. The CDR3 contains 16 residues.

This clone has just a few counts. This chain connects TRBV9 to TRBJ1-3, with D hard to call. CDR1 SGDLS and CDR2 YYNGEE come from the germline V gene. Trimming took off 4 bases at V and 2 bases at J, with 13 bases between the two ends. The CDR3 is made up of 15 amino acids. The CDR3 reads CASSSRGMPGNTIYF. Written as DNA, the CDR3 is TGTGCCAGCAGCTCCCGGGGAATGCCTGGAAACACCATATATTTT. Combining the CDR3 with reference TRBV9 and TRBJ1-3 gives the whole variable domain DSGVTQTPKHLITATGQRVTLRCSPRSGDLSVYWYQQSLDQGLQFLIQYYNGEERAKGNILERFSAQQFPDLHSELNLSSLELGDSALYFCASSSRGMPGNTIYFGEGSWLTVV.

The rearrangement uses TRBV14 and TRBJ2-7, with unresolved D. Germline V CDR1 and CDR2: SGHDN, FVKESK. V lost 4 bases and J lost 6, with 16 bases in between. This CDR3 comprises 14 residues. The CDR3 loop is CASSPSDGPLEQYF. For the CDR3, the DNA is TGTGCCAGCAGCCCATCGGACGGGCCCCTCGAGCAGTACTTC.

The chain uses TRBV5-1 and TRBJ2-1; maybe TRBD2 (6 bases). The CDR3 consists of 14 residues. CDR1 is SGHRS and CDR2 is YFSETQ in the germline V gene. The V end lost 0 bases, the J end lost 9 bases, and 13 bases lay between the germline ends. CDR3: CASSLEMRGREQFF. CDR3 nucleotides: TGCGCCAGCAGCTTGGAAATGCGGGGTCGTGAGCAGTTCTTC. Filled out from reference TRBV5-1 and TRBJ2-1, the complete variable domain reads KAGVTQTPRYLIKTRGQQVTLSCSPISGHRSVSWYQQTPGQGLQFLFEYFSETQRNKGNFPGRFSGRQFSNSRSEMNVSTLELGDSALYLCASSLEMRGREQFFGPGTRLTVL.

This chain uses TRBV2 with TRBJ1-5; D unresolved. Between the trimmed V and J ends, which lost 5 bases and 2 bases, there was a span of 10 bases. The V gene's germline CDR1 is SNHLY and CDR2 FYNNEI. This CDR3 has 14 residues. CDR3: CASSLLSGNQPQHF. The CDR3 DNA follows: TGTGCCAGCAGTCTTCTCTCGGGCAATCAGCCCCAGCATTTT.

The CDR3 nucleotides are TGCGCCAGCAGTAGACAGGGTCTGAACGAGCAGTACTTC. Encoded protein: CASSRQGLNEQYF. The V call is TRBV10-2, the J call TRBJ2-7, with 7 bases that match TRBD1. Germline V CDR1 and CDR2: WSHSY, SAAADI. This CDR3 has 13 residues. The J segment lost 5 bases and the V segment lost 5 bases, leaving 6 bases of the junction unmatched.

This chain connects TRBV19 to TRBJ1-3; maybe TRBD1 (5 bases). Germline assignment: CDR1 LNHDA and CDR2 SQIVND (reference sequence). Between the trimmed V and J ends, which lost 3 bases and 4 bases, there was a span of 16 bases. CDR3 size: 16 residues. The DNA of the CDR3 is TGTGCCAGTAGTATCGAACCCCGGGGGTCCGGAAACACCATATATTTT. Translating it yields CASSIEPRGSGNTIYF.

The chain combines TRBV7-9 with TRBJ2-3, with D perhaps matching TRBD1 (5 bases). This CDR3 spans 15 amino acids. V was clipped by 2 bases and J by 3 bases, with 12 bases between them. Germline V gives CDR1 SEHNR, CDR2 FQNEAQ (reference sequence). The CDR3 protein is CASSLRGDQTDTQYF. CDR3 in DNA: TGTGCCAGCAGCTTAAGGGGTGACCAAACAGATACGCAGTATTTT.

This clone has just one count. The gene calls are TRBV2 and TRBJ2-4; D perhaps matches TRBD1 (6 bases). CDR3 size: 17 residues. Germline loops: CDR1 SNHLY, CDR2 FYNNEI. V dropped 6 bases and J dropped 0 bases, with 18 bases sitting between them. CDR3 in amino acids: CASSAEGVWIAKNIQYF. DNA of the CDR3: TGTGCCAGCAGCGCCGAGGGGGTCTGGATAGCCAAAAACATTCAGTACTTC.

V usage is TRBV30 and J usage is TRBJ1-5, with D tentatively TRBD1 (6 bases). V was clipped by 3 bases and J by 4 bases, with 10 bases between them. Germline CDR1 is GTSNPN and CDR2 is SVGIG (reference sequence). This CDR3 is 13 amino acids long. The CDR3 loop reads CAWSKGENQPQHF. In nucleotides, the CDR3 is TGTGCCTGGAGCAAGGGGGAAAATCAGCCCCAGCATTTT.

The V and J genes are TRBV5-4 and TRBJ1-1; no reliable D call. The germline V gene has CDR1 SGHNT and CDR2 YYREEE (reference sequence). The CDR3 spans 13 residues. V shed 4 bases and J shed 3 bases, with 10 bases lying between them. Here the CDR3 DNA reads TGTGCCAGCAGCGTTGAGAGAGACACTGAAGCTTTCTTT. Residues: CASSVERDTEAFF.

This clone was counted a single time. V and J are TRBV18 and TRBJ1-4, with D tentatively TRBD1 (5 bases). Trimming removed 0 bases from V and 12 bases from J, with 8 bases in between. Germline V lookup: CDR1 KGHSH, CDR2 LQKENI. CDR3 length equals 12 residues. The CDR3, as DNA: TGTGCCAGCTCACCACCGGGCAGGGAACTGTTTTTT. It specifies CASSPPGRELFF.

This clone showed up just a few times. The chain couples TRBV5-6 to TRBJ2-5, with D unclear. Per germline, CDR1 SGHDT and CDR2 YYEEEE. V lost 2 bases and J lost 2, with 10 bases in between. The CDR3 is 14 residues long. CDR3 sequence: CASSFGSRQETQYF. CDR3 nucleotide sequence: TGTGCCAGCAGCTTCGGGTCGCGACAAGAGACCCAGTACTTC.

The chain recombines TRBV5-1 with TRBJ1-1, with D possibly TRBD1 on 5 matching bases. Per germline, CDR1 SGHRS and CDR2 YFSETQ. The CDR3 length is 14 residues. Trimming pared 1 base from V and 6 bases from J, leaving 13 bases between. The CDR3 DNA reads as TGCGCCAGCAGCTTGAGTTCAGGGTGGCCTGAAGCTTTCTTT. It is translated as CASSLSSGWPEAFF. The full variable domain, with the rest looked up from reference TRBV5-1 and TRBJ1-1, is KAGVTQTPRYLIKTRGQQVTLSCSPISGHRSVSWYQQTPGQGLQFLFEYFSETQRNKGNFPGRFSGRQFSNSRSEMNVSTLELGDSALYLCASSLSSGWPEAFFGQGTRLTVV.

This clone was detected only a few times. V usage is TRBV9 and J usage is TRBJ1-4; D gene unclear. With 0 bases removed from V and 4 bases from J, the gap between germline ends came to 10 bases. This CDR3 comprises 15 residues. Looked up from germline, CDR1 is SGDLS and CDR2 is YYNGEE. The DNA for the CDR3 is TGTGCCAGCAGCGTAGGAACGGGCTATAATGAAAAACTGTTTTTT. It encodes CASSVGTGYNEKLFF.

The table lists this clone with a few counts. The genes are TRBV6-6 and TRBJ2-3; D might be TRBD2 (6 bases). The CDR3 extends over 13 amino acids. Germline V gene lookup returns CDR1 MNHNY and CDR2 SVGAGI (reference sequence). V was cut by 7 bases and J by 1 base, with 9 bases left in between. The chain's CDR3 is CASMGGGTDTQYF. The CDR3 DNA reads TGTGCCAGCATGGGGGGTGGCACAGATACGCAGTATTTT.

Comments on this clone: Sequence at one end of the junction differs from germline and may be a read error. CDR3 bases: TGTGCTAGCAGTCGTTTAGCGGGGGGGGCGACAGATACGCAGTATTTT. Translating it yields CASSRLAGGATDTQYF. This sequence joins TRBV7-7 and TRBJ2-3; 11 positions agree with TRBD2. This CDR3 spans 16 amino acids. The germline V gene has CDR1 SSHAT and CDR2 FNYEAQ (reference sequence).

J is TRBJ1-2 and V is TRBV6-6, with D possibly matching TRBD1 (6 bases). The germline CDR1 and CDR2 sequences are MNHNY and SVGAGI (reference sequence). The CDR3 spans 16 residues. The ends were cut back, 2 bases at V and 4 bases at J, with 17 bases in the middle. The CDR3 nucleotides are TGTGCCAGCAGTTACGCCCCTCAGGGGCAGGGCTATGGCTACACCTTC. This codes for CASSYAPQGQGYGYTF.

Worth noting for this clone: Other DNA sequences in this sample translate to the same CDR3. The rearrangement joins TRBV5-1 to TRBJ2-5; 14 bases line up with TRBD2. The germline V gene has CDR1 SGHRS and CDR2 YFSETQ. The junction had 4 bases not matched to a gene; V was cut back by 4 bases and J by 2 bases. The CDR3 sequence is 16 residues long. In DNA form, the CDR3 reads TGCGCCAGCAGCAGGACTAGCGGGGGGATACAAGAGACCCAGTACTTC. Protein product: CASSRTSGGIQETQYF.